This TCR beta chain comes out of a study of blood T cells in healthy people across ages. A sample-barcoded 5' primer and a J-beta primer mix were used in a second PCR of roughly 7 to 11 cycles. One entry per CDR3 protein results from TCRdb running MiXCR on the 5' RACE reads. The repertoire includes about 1.8 million distinct CDR3 sequences, roughly 52% of them detected once, and approximately 2% sits in the top ten. Regarding this clonotype: At one of its ends the junction is not consistent with the germline gene, which may arise from a read error.

Specimen: blood. This sequence originates from a woman aged 40 to 50 in good health.

CDR3 DNA: TGCAGCGTTGGAGGCAGGGGGGGCTCCTACGTGCAGTACTTC. It codes for CSVGGRGGSYVQYF. V is TRBV29-1 and J is TRBJ2-7, with D perhaps matching TRBD1 or TRBD2 (7 bases each). In germline, CDR1 is SQVTM, CDR2 ANQGSEA. This CDR3 has 14 amino acids.